The source of this TCR beta chain is a study of shared clonotypes between healthy human individuals. Looking at the study overall: Samples came from two female and three male donors aged 18 to 49. CD8 memory received one plate per donor, CD8 naive two, CD4 memory three and CD4 naive three.

CDR3 length: 11 residues. V shed 5 bases, J shed 11 bases, and the junction held 6 bases outside the gene matches. Germline V lookup: CDR1 GTSNPN, CDR2 SVGIG (reference sequence). Study conclusions and caveats: Relative to their counterparts shared across all four donors, non-shared clonotypes exhibited diminished generation probabilities.

There were only Caucasian adults among the donors, and all lived in Nashville, Tennessee. Produced via immunoSEQ multiplex PCR; TCRdb's table is partial and in-frame only. The repertoire holds about 1 million clones, with under 80% as singletons. With regard to this clone: Antigen unknown.

The sequence was collected from a man between 18 and 35 years old in good health. Specimen: memory CD4+ T cells sorted from blood. Subset of the sample: CD45RA-negative fraction. This chain joins TRBV30 and TRBJ1-1; the match to TRBD1 covers 9 bases. The CDR3 spells CAWGTGREAFF. The CDR3 DNA reads as TGTGCCTGGGGGACAGGGCGGGAGGCTTTCTTT.